The rows below give T cell receptor beta chains drawn from one sample of a study of T-cell reconstitution after alpha-beta-depleted transplantation in children. Each CDR3 protein is one row after TCRdb ran MiXCR on the PCR reads. The data hold roughly 90,000 distinct CDR3 sequences, with about 12% observed a single time. The sample in question was PBMCs from the stem cell graft donor, obtained from the stem cell graft. The receptors were sampled from a human donor who donated a stem cell graft to a child with inherited bone marrow failure. CDR3s include the opening cysteine and the closing phenylalanine or tryptophan. A D gene is named only where the DNA matches it firmly. Some rows mark clone size as missing; the rest say once, few, many or name a class of expanded clone.

abundance: few
v_gene: TRBV7-1
j_gene: TRBJ2-7
d_gene: TRBD1
CDR3aa: CASRQQGSGEQYF
CDR3nt: TGTGCCAGCAGACAACAGGGGTCGGGCGAGCAGTACTTC

abundance: NA
v_gene: TRBV7-2
j_gene: TRBJ1-5
d_gene: TRBD1
CDR3aa: CASSLYGTGLNQPQHF
CDR3nt: TGTGCCAGCAGCTTGTACGGGACAGGGTTAAATCAGCCCCAGCATTTT

abundance: many
v_gene: TRBV4-3
j_gene: TRBJ1-1
d_gene: TRBD1
CDR3aa: CASRDRGLPDTEAFF
CDR3nt: TGCGCCAGCAGAGACAGGGGGCTGCCCGACACTGAAGCTTTCTTT

abundance: many
v_gene: TRBV7-2
j_gene: TRBJ1-3
d_gene: NA
CDR3aa: CASSPQRSGNTIYF
CDR3nt: TGTGCCAGCAGCCCACAGCGCTCTGGAAACACCATATATTTT

abundance: NA
v_gene: TRBV20-1
j_gene: TRBJ1-1
d_gene: TRBD1
CDR3aa: CSAYPGQASDEAFF
CDR3nt: TGCAGTGCTTACCCGGGACAGGCGTCCGACGAGGCTTTCTTT

abundance: many
v_gene: TRBV11-2
j_gene: TRBJ2-1
d_gene: NA
CDR3aa: CASSLSRDHEQFF
CDR3nt: TGTGCCAGCAGCTTAAGCAGGGACCATGAGCAGTTCTTC

abundance: many
v_gene: TRBV7-8
j_gene: TRBJ1-3
d_gene: NA
CDR3aa: CASSFKAGISGNTIYF
CDR3nt: TGTGCCAGCAGCTTTAAGGCGGGGATCTCTGGAAACACCATATATTTT

abundance: many
v_gene: TRBV28
j_gene: TRBJ2-7
d_gene: NA
CDR3aa: CASSFSPSGPRTEQYF
CDR3nt: TGTGCCAGCAGTTTCTCACCCTCCGGGCCCCGGACCGAGCAGTACTTC

abundance: many
v_gene: TRBV6-2/TRBV6-3
j_gene: TRBJ2-7
d_gene: TRBD1
CDR3aa: CASRPQGGSAYEQYF
CDR3nt: TGTGCCAGCAGACCCCAAGGGGGCTCGGCCTACGAGCAGTACTTC

abundance: many
v_gene: TRBV30
j_gene: TRBJ2-5
d_gene: NA
CDR3aa: CAWSVAGYQETQYF
CDR3nt: TGTGCCTGGAGTGTAGCCGGGTATCAAGAGACCCAGTACTTC

abundance: many
v_gene: TRBV20-1
j_gene: TRBJ1-4
d_gene: NA
CDR3aa: CSARDPAGIGEKLFF
CDR3nt: TGCAGTGCTAGAGATCCGGCAGGAATTGGGGAAAAACTGTTTTTT

abundance: many
v_gene: TRBV9
j_gene: TRBJ1-3
d_gene: TRBD1
CDR3aa: CASSILDRGSGNTIYF
CDR3nt: TGTGCCAGCAGCATCTTGGACAGGGGCTCTGGAAACACCATATATTTT

abundance: many
v_gene: TRBV10-3
j_gene: TRBJ2-1
d_gene: NA
CDR3aa: CAISEFTGTDNEQFF
CDR3nt: TGTGCCATCAGTGAGTTTACCGGGACTGATAATGAGCAGTTCTTC

abundance: many
v_gene: TRBV28
j_gene: TRBJ1-6
d_gene: NA
CDR3aa: CASSLSAGNNSPLHF
CDR3nt: TGTGCCAGCAGTTTATCAGCAGGAAATAATTCACCCCTCCACTTT

abundance: many
v_gene: TRBV4-3
j_gene: TRBJ1-4
d_gene: NA
CDR3aa: CASSQVSGPEKLFF
CDR3nt: TGCGCCAGCAGCCAAGTTTCAGGGCCCGAAAAACTGTTTTTT

abundance: many
v_gene: TRBV12-3/TRBV12-4
j_gene: TRBJ1-2
d_gene: TRBD1
CDR3aa: CATATGLVSYGYTF
CDR3nt: TGTGCCACCGCGACAGGGCTAGTTTCTTATGGCTACACCTTC